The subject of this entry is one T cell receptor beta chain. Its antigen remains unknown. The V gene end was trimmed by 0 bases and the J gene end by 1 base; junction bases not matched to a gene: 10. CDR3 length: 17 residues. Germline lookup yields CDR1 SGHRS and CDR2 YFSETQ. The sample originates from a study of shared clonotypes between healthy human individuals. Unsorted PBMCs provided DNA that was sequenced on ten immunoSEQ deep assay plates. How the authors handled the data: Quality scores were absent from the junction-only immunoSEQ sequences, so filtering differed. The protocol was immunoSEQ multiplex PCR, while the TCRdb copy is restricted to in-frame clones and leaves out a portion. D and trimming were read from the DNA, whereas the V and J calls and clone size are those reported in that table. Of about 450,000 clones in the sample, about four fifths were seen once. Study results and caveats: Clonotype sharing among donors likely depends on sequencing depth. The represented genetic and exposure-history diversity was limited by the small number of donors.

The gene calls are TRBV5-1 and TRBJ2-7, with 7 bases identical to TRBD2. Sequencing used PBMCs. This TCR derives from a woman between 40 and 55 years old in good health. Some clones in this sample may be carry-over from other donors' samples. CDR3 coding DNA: TGCGCCAGCAGCTTGGCCATAGGTAGGGGACTATCCTACGAGCAGTACTTC. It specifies CASSLAIGRGLSYEQYF. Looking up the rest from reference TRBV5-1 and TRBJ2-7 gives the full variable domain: KAGVTQTPRYLIKTRGQQVTLSCSPISGHRSVSWYQQTPGQGLQFLFEYFSETQRNKGNFPGRFSGRQFSNSRSEMNVSTLELGDSALYLCASSLAIGRGLSYEQYFGPGTRLTVT.